This T cell receptor beta chain comes out of a study of T cells in localized non-small cell lung cancer. Findings of the study overall: Because sequencing included only one region (of the tumor), heterogeneity remains possible. There were a median 57 of the top 100 tumor clones appearing in adjacent lung. Greater blood T cell density accompanied longer overall survival. T cell clonality was highest in uninvolved adjacent lung, above tumor.

Profiled with immunoSEQ multiplex PCR; TCRdb holds only in-frame clones, not every one. The table shows about 82,000 clones, with 80% occurring only once. This clone was counted between two and nine times. Its antigen is not identified. This sample also contains other DNA sequences that code for the same CDR3. The CDR3 spans 12 residues. The V end was cut by 5 bases, the J end by 7 bases, with 9 bases between. CDR1 and CDR2 from the germline V gene are SEHNR and FQNEAQ (reference sequence). The sequence derives from a man aged 40-75 years with stage II squamous cell lung carcinoma. This chain connects TRBV7-9 to TRBJ1-5, with D tentatively TRBD1 (5 bases). This material consisted of PBMCs, taken before any cancer treatment. The CDR3 nucleotides are TGTGCCAGCAGCCCCGGGGGACAGCCCCAGCATTTT. This codes for CASSPGGQPQHF. Full variable domain (outside the CDR3, taken from reference TRBV7-9 and TRBJ1-5): DTGVSQNPRHKITKRGQNVTFRCDPISEHNRLYWYRQTLGQGPEFLTYFQNEAQLEKSRLLSDRFSAERPKGSFSTLEIQRTEQGDSAMYLCASSPGGQPQHFGDGTRLSIL.